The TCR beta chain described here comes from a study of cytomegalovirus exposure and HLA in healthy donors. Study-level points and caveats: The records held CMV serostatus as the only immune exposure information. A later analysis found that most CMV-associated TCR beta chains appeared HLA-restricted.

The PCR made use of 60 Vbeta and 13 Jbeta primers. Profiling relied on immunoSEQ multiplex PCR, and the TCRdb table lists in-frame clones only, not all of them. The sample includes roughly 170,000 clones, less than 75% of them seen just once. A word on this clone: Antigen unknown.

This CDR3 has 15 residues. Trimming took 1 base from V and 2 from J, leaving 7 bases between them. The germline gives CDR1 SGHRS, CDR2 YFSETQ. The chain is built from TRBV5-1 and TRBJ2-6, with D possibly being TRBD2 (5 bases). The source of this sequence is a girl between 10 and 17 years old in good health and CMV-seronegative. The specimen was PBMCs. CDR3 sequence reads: CASSLSGTGANVLTF. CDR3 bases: TGCGCCAGCAGCTTGTCGGGGACTGGGGCCAACGTCCTGACTTTC.